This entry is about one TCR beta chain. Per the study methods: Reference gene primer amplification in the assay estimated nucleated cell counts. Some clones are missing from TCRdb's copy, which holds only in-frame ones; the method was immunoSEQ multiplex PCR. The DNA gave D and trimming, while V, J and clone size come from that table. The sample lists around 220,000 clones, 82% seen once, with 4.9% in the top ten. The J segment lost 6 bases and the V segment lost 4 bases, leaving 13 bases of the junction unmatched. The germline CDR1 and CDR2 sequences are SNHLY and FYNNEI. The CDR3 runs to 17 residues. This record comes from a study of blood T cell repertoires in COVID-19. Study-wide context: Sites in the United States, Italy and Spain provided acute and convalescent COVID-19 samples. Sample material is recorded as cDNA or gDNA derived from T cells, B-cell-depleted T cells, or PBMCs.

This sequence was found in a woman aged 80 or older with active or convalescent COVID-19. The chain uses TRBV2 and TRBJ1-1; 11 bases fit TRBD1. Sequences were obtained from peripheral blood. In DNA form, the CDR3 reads TGTGCCAGCAGTGTATTCCGGGACAGGGGGGGGAAGCCTGAAGCTTTCTTT. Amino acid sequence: CASSVFRDRGGKPEAFF.